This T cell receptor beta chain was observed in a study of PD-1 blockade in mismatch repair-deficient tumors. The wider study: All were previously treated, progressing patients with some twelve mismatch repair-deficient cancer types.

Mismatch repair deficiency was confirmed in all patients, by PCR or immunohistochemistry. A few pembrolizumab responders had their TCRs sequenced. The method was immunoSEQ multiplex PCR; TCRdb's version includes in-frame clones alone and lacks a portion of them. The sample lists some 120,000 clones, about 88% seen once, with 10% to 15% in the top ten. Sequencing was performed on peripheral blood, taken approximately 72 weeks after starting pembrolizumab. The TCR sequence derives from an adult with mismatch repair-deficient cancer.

The CDR3 DNA reads as TGTGCCAGCAGTTCCCTAAATACAACTAATGAAAAACTGTTTTTT. It is translated as CASSSLNTTNEKLFF. The J gene is TRBJ1-4, the V gene TRBV6-7; D is uncertain. Being an ORF, TRBV6-7 has a function that is uncertain. The CDR3 is 15 residues long. The V end lost 4 bases, the J end lost 0 bases, and 9 bases lay between the germline ends.